These 21 T cell receptor beta chains share one sample of origin, sequenced in a study of blood T cell repertoires in COVID-19. Generated by immunoSEQ multiplex PCR, the TCRdb table keeps only in-frame clones and is missing some. The sample lists tens of thousands of clones; 80% to 85% were seen once. The material sequenced was peripheral blood. Receptor source: a woman older than 75 with active or convalescent COVID-19.

This chain connects TRBV7-3 to TRBJ1-5, with unresolved D. Trimming left V 5 bases short and J 1 base short, with 18 bases between. This CDR3 contains 17 residues. The germline V gene encodes CDR1 SGHTA and CDR2 FQGTGA. CDR3 coding DNA: TGTGCCAGCAGCCCTTCCGGTCGAGGTGTAAGCAATCAGCCCCAGCATTTT. Its translation is CASSPSGRGVSNQPQHF.

The chain employs TRBV28 and TRBJ1-1, with TRBD1 matching over 8 bases. The CDR3 is made up of 13 amino acids. Germline V gene lookup returns CDR1 MDHEN and CDR2 SYDVKM. The V gene end was trimmed by 7 bases and the J gene end by 4 bases; junction bases not matched to a gene: 5. CDR3 DNA sequence: TGTGCCAGCACCAAACAGGGGGTCACTGAAGCTTTCTTT. Protein sequence: CASTKQGVTEAFF.

The chain carries TRBV7-2 and TRBJ2-5; 10 positions match TRBD2. CDR1 SGHTA and CDR2 FQGNSA come from the germline V gene. The CDR3 loop spans 14 amino acids. The junction had 4 bases not matched to a gene; V was cut back by 4 bases and J by 5 bases. The CDR3 sequence: CASSSLAGAETQYF. DNA for the CDR3: TGTGCCAGCAGCTCTCTAGCGGGGGCTGAGACCCAGTACTTC.

V is TRBV2 and J is TRBJ1-2; 8 bases map to TRBD1. The germline V gene has CDR1 SNHLY and CDR2 FYNNEI. The length of the CDR3 is 13 residues. Trimming removed 9 bases from V and 6 bases from J; junction bases left unmatched: 9. CDR3 region: CARLTGVVHGYTF. The CDR3 coding sequence is TGTGCCAGGTTGACAGGGGTGGTGCATGGCTACACCTTC.

The V gene is TRBV27, the J gene TRBJ1-6; D is ambiguous. V was pared by 5 bases and J by 10 bases, with 15 bases between. Germline CDR1 and CDR2: MNHEY and SMNVEV (reference sequence). The CDR3 runs 14 residues. This CDR3 is CASSDGGGRSPLHF. DNA for the CDR3: TGTGCCAGCAGTGACGGCGGTGGAAGATCACCCCTCCACTTT.

This sequence joins TRBV7-4 and TRBJ1-5; D is unresolved. V lost 4 bases and J lost 7, with 14 bases in between. CDR1 is SGHVT and CDR2 is SQSDAQ in the germline V gene. The CDR3 consists of 14 residues. Here the CDR3 reads CASSSEGLRQPQHF. For the CDR3, the DNA is TGTGCCAGCAGCTCTGAGGGTTTGAGACAGCCCCAGCATTTT.

V and J are TRBV19 and TRBJ1-5; TRBD1 might be the D (6 bases). The ends were cut back, 5 bases at V and 0 bases at J, with 20 bases in the middle. The CDR3 covers 18 residues. The germline V gene has CDR1 LNHDA and CDR2 SQIVND (reference sequence). The CDR3 region has the DNA TGTGCCAGTAGTCCCTTGTCGGACAGCTCTTATAGCAATCAGCCCCAGCATTTT. It is translated as CASSPLSDSSYSNQPQHF.

A few counts support this clone. The rearrangement joins TRBV10-1 to TRBJ2-7, with a tentative D call TRBD1 (6 bases). The V end was cut by 7 bases, the J end by 2 bases, with 12 bases between. The CDR3 consists of 13 residues. Looked up from germline, CDR1 is WNHNN and CDR2 is SYGVQD (reference sequence). The CDR3 DNA follows: TGCGCCAGCAAGCGCAGGGGTCCCTACGAGCAGTACTTC. Amino acids: CASKRRGPYEQYF.

This chain connects TRBV28 to TRBJ1-6, with no clear D. Trimming removed 5 bases from V and 9 bases from J, with 11 bases in between. CDR3 length equals 13 residues. Germline V gene sequence: CDR1 MDHEN, CDR2 SYDVKM. CDR3 region: CASSPYLSSPLHF. DNA of the CDR3: TGTGCCAGCAGTCCGTACTTAAGTTCACCCCTCCACTTT.

The rearrangement links TRBV7-9 to TRBJ2-5; 11 bases are a match to TRBD2. The CDR3 spans 17 residues. CDR1 is SEHNR, CDR2 FQNEAQ, per germline (reference sequence). V lost 3 bases and J lost 3; bases outside the gene matches: 9. The CDR3 loop is CASSFPSGGTFKETQYF. The CDR3 DNA is TGTGCCAGCAGCTTTCCTAGCGGGGGGACTTTTAAAGAGACCCAGTACTTC.

V is TRBV11-2 and J is TRBJ2-5; D is unresolved. The germline gives CDR1 SGHAT, CDR2 FQNNGV. This CDR3 contains 12 residues. The V end lost 0 bases, the J end lost 5 bases, and 4 bases lay between the germline ends. CDR3 amino acids: CASSLDMETQYF. The CDR3 coding sequence is TGTGCCAGCAGCTTAGATATGGAGACCCAGTACTTC.

The rearrangement joins TRBV5-4 to TRBJ1-1, with a tentative D call TRBD1 (5 bases). The CDR3 spans 14 residues. Germline CDR1 and CDR2: SGHNT and YYREEE (reference sequence). V lost 0 bases and J 1 base, leaving 7 bases between the germline ends. CDR3 sequence (DNA): TGTGCCAGCAGCTTGGCAGGGCCGAACACTGAAGCTTTCTTT. It translates to CASSLAGPNTEAFF.

The CDR3 DNA is TGCGCCAGCAGTGAGTCGATCCGGGGAACTAATGAAAAACTGTTTTTT. Its translation is CASSESIRGTNEKLFF. The chain uses TRBV10-1 and TRBJ1-4, with no clear D. In germline, CDR1 is WNHNN, CDR2 SYGVQD (reference sequence). V lost 0 bases and J 1 base, leaving 9 bases between the germline ends. The CDR3 contains 16 residues.

V is TRBV18 and J is TRBJ2-3; D perhaps matches TRBD2 (6 bases). CDR3 size: 16 residues. Trimming took off 5 bases at V and 1 base at J, with 16 bases between the two ends. Per germline, CDR1 KGHSH and CDR2 LQKENI. CDR3 bases: TGTGCCAGCTCATCGGGACTTGCCCGGGGCACAGATACGCAGTATTTT. It codes for CASSSGLARGTDTQYF.

The genes are TRBV10-3 and TRBJ2-1; D remains ambiguous. V was shortened by 4 bases and J by 4 bases, with 5 bases between the two germline ends. CDR1 is ENHRY, CDR2 SYGVKD, per germline. CDR3 length equals 12 residues. In DNA form, the CDR3 reads TGTGCCATCAGTGGCGAGTACAATGAGCAGTTCTTC. Protein product: CAISGEYNEQFF.

V gene TRBV6-2 or TRBV6-3 combines with J gene TRBJ2-2, with 10 bases matching TRBD2. Per germline, CDR1 MNHEY and CDR2 SVGEGT. V lost 6 bases, J lost 6 bases, and 4 bases stayed unmatched. The length of the CDR3 is 14 residues. This CDR3 reads CASSRSGGAGELFF. CDR3 in DNA: TGTGCCAGCAGCCGGAGCGGGGGGGCCGGGGAGCTGTTTTTT.

The rearrangement joins TRBV4-3 to TRBJ2-5; 11 bases are a match to TRBD2. The ends lost 3 bases at V and 5 bases at J; junction bases unmatched: 5. The V gene's germline CDR1 is LGHNA and CDR2 YSLEER. This CDR3 comprises 15 residues. For the CDR3, the DNA is TGCGCCAGCAGCCAGAATAGCGGGGGGGCGGAGACCCAGTACTTC. Its translation is CASSQNSGGAETQYF.

There are a few counts of this clone. The chain joins TRBV19 to TRBJ1-2; 10 bases agree with TRBD1. The V gene end was trimmed by 5 bases and the J gene end by 6 bases; junction bases not matched to a gene: 6. Germline V gene sequence: CDR1 LNHDA, CDR2 SQIVND (reference sequence). The CDR3 spans 14 residues. The CDR3 region has the DNA TGTGCCAGTAGTCCTAGGGGACAGGGGCATGGCTACACCTTC. Protein product: CASSPRGQGHGYTF.

J is TRBJ2-2 and V is TRBV6-5; possibly TRBD2 for D (5 bases). V was cut by 6 bases and J by 6 bases, with 17 bases left in between. There are 15 residues in the CDR3. The V gene's germline CDR1 is MNHEY and CDR2 SVGAGI. CDR3 residues: CASRHSGLDPGELFF. The CDR3 DNA is TGTGCCAGCAGACACTCGGGGTTAGACCCCGGGGAGCTGTTTTTT.

The V and J genes are TRBV7-2 and TRBJ2-7; D is ambiguous. Trimming shortened V by 1 base and J by 2 bases, and 3 bases separated the two germline ends. CDR1 and CDR2 (germline): SGHTA, FQGNSA. There are 12 residues in the CDR3. CDR3 amino acids: CASSLDTYEQYF. The DNA for the CDR3 is TGTGCCAGCAGCTTAGACACCTACGAGCAGTACTTC.

The chain recombines TRBV28 with TRBJ1-1, with 10 bases matching TRBD1. Germline assignment: CDR1 MDHEN and CDR2 SYDVKM. The CDR3 runs to 15 residues. The J segment lost 5 bases and the V segment lost 5 bases, leaving 8 bases of the junction unmatched. The CDR3 DNA reads as TGTGCCAGCAGTACTCGACAGGGGGCGGGGACTGAAGCTTTCTTT. Its protein is CASSTRQGAGTEAFF.